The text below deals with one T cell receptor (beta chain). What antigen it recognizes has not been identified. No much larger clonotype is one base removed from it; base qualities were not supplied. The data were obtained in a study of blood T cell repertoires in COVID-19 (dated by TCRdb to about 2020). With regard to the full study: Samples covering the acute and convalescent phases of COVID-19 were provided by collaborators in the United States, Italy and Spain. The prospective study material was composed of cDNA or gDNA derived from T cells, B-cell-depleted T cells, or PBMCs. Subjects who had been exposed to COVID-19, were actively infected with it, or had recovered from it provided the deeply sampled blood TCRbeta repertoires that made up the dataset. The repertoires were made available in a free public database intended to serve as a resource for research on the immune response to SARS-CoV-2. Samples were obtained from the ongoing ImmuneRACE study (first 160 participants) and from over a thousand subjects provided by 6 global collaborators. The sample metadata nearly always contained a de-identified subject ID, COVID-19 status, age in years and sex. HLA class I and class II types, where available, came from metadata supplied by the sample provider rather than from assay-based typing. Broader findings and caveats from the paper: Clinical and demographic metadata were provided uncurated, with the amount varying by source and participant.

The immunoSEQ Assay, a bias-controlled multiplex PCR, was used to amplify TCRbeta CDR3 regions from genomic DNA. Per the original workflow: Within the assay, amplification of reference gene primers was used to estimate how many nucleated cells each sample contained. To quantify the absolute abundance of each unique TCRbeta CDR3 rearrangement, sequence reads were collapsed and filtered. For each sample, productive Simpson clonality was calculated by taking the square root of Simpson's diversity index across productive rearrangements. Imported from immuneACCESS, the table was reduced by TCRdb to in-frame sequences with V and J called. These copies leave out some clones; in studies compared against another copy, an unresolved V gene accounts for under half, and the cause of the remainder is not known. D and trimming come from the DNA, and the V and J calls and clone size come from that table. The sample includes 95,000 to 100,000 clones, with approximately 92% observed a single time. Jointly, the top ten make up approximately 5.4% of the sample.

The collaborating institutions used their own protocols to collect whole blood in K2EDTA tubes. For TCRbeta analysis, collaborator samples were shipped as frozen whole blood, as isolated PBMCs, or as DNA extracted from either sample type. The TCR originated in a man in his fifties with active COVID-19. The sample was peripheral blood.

The DNA reads as follows: TGTGCCAGTAGGCCTCCCGGGACAGGATCTATAAGCAATCAGCCCCAGCATTTT. It encodes CASRPPGTGSISNQPQHF. Here the chain combines TRBV19 and TRBJ1-5, with TRBD1 matching 8 junction bases. The CDR3, from cysteine to phenylalanine, totals 18 residues. The kept DNA is CDR3 alone, 54 bases in frame from the first base. According to the germline V gene (reference sequence), CDR1 reads LNHDA and CDR2 reads SQIVND. Relative to germline, V is missing 6 bases and J is missing 1 base, with 14 bases of the junction outside any gene match.